Shown below are 10 T cell receptor beta chains from a single sample sequenced in a study of T cell repertoires in cytomegalovirus infection (dated by TCRdb to the late 2010s). In the paper's terms, the treatment or condition label means: in vitro stimulation with specific CMV peptide epitopes to enrich CMV-specific T cells. Their target antigens are unknown. The listed sequencing device is Illumina HiSeq 1500. The public reads were reanalyzed by TCRdb: fastp trimming at Q25, MiXCR alignment, in-frame beta chains only. Rows with one shared CDR3 protein collapse into an entry with the most common genes and DNA. This sample holds hundreds of thousands of distinct CDR3 sequences; 40% to 50% were observed only once. The ten most abundant clones make up approximately 40% of the sample. This sample comprised cultured PBMCs, obtained from culture after CMV antigen stimulation. Receptors originate from a human donor in good health (CMV status not recorded). Some clones in this sample may be carry-over from other donors' samples.

This clonotype has more than one count but fewer than ten. V and J are TRBV7-8 and TRBJ1-6, with D unclear. CDR3 length: 12 residues. Germline V gene lookup returns CDR1 SGHVS and CDR2 FQNEAQ. The germline V and J ends were trimmed by 2 bases and 8 bases, with 4 bases remaining between them. CDR3 coding DNA: TGTGCCAGCAGCTTACAGGATTCACCCCTCCACTTT. This translates into CASSLQDSPLHF.

The genes are TRBV7-6 and TRBJ2-3; a possible D gene is TRBD2 (6 bases). The CDR3 extends over 13 amino acids. CDR1 and CDR2 from the germline V gene are SGHVS and FNYEAQ. Trimming stripped 4 bases from V and 8 bases from J, with 13 bases between. CDR3: CASSSAGWGTQYF. The CDR3 region has the DNA TGTGCCAGCAGCTCTGCGGGATGGGGTACGCAGTATTTT.

J is TRBJ2-7 and V is TRBV29-1; D not certain. Germline CDR1 reads SQVTM; CDR2 reads ANQGSEA. Trimming shortened V by 6 bases and J by 0 bases, and 6 bases separated the two germline ends. The CDR3 runs to 11 residues. This chain's CDR3 is CSVYISYEQYF. CDR3 in DNA: TGCAGCGTATATATCTCCTACGAGCAGTACTTC.

This clonotype was observed a few times. The rearrangement uses TRBV7-8 and TRBJ1-3; TRBD1 might be the D (5 bases). Germline CDR1 reads SGHVS; CDR2 reads FQNEAQ. Between the trimmed V and J ends, which lost 0 bases and 3 bases, there was a span of 9 bases. CDR3 length: 15 amino acids. The CDR3 loop reads CASSLAVGLGNTIYF. CDR3 in DNA: TGTGCCAGCAGCTTAGCGGTGGGGCTTGGAAACACCATATATTTT. The complete variable domain, with remaining parts taken from reference TRBV7-8 and TRBJ1-3, reads GAGVSQSPRYKVAKRGQDVALRCDPISGHVSLFWYQQALGQGPEFLTYFQNEAQLDKSGLPSDRFFAERPEGSVSTLKIQRTQQEDSAVYLCASSLAVGLGNTIYFGEGSWLTVV.

The J gene is TRBJ2-4, the V gene TRBV7-2; D remains unclear. There are 12 residues in the CDR3. V lost 5 bases and J lost 8, with 10 bases in between. In germline, CDR1 is SGHTA, CDR2 FQGNSA. The CDR3 nucleotides read TGTGCCAGCAGCCTTGATCGGGACATTCAGTACTTC. Translating it yields CASSLDRDIQYF.

This clonotype was detected only a few times. The V call is TRBV12-3 or TRBV12-4, the J call TRBJ2-5; no firm D call. CDR3 size: 14 residues. Trimming took off 7 bases at V and 1 base at J, with 13 bases between the two ends. Written as DNA, the CDR3 is TGTGCCAGCACCCGCTCTCTGTTCCAAGAGACCCAGTACTTC. This translates into CASTRSLFQETQYF.

This chain links TRBV28 with TRBJ2-1; 13 bases line up with TRBD2. CDR1 MDHEN and CDR2 SYDVKM come from the germline V gene. Trimming cost V 5 bases and J 4 bases; bases outside gene matches: 5. CDR3 size: 16 residues. The CDR3 loop reads CASSQTSGRIYNEQFF. The CDR3 DNA follows: TGTGCCAGCAGTCAGACTAGCGGGAGGATTTACAATGAGCAGTTCTTC.

This clonotype came up once. V and J are TRBV7-2 and TRBJ2-1; 9 nucleotides match TRBD2. The germline V gene encodes CDR1 SGHTA and CDR2 FQGNSA. V trimming: 1 base; J trimming: 7 bases; junction bases outside the gene matches: 5. The CDR3 has 15 amino acids. DNA for the CDR3: TGTGCCAGCAGCTTAGATCGGACTAGCGAAAATGAGCAGTTCTTC. This encodes CASSLDRTSENEQFF.

The V call is TRBV27, the J call TRBJ2-3; 7 bases agree with TRBD1. The CDR3 is 14 residues long. Germline V gene sequence: CDR1 MNHEY, CDR2 SMNVEV (reference sequence). Germline trimming cut 7 bases from V and 2 bases from J; bases unmatched to any gene: 6. The CDR3 nucleotides read TGTGCCAGCAAGGTGCAGGGGGTCACAGATACGCAGTATTTT. It is translated as CASKVQGVTDTQYF.

A few counts support this clonotype. The J gene is TRBJ2-5, the V gene TRBV7-2, with D perhaps TRBD2 (6 bases). The CDR3 totals 15 residues. Deletions cut 6 bases from V and 2 bases from J, with 16 bases between. CDR1 is SGHTA, CDR2 FQGNSA, per germline. The CDR3 region has the DNA TGTGCCAGCAGTTATGGGGGGAGATCACAAGAGACCCAGTACTTC. Translation gives CASSYGGRSQETQYF.